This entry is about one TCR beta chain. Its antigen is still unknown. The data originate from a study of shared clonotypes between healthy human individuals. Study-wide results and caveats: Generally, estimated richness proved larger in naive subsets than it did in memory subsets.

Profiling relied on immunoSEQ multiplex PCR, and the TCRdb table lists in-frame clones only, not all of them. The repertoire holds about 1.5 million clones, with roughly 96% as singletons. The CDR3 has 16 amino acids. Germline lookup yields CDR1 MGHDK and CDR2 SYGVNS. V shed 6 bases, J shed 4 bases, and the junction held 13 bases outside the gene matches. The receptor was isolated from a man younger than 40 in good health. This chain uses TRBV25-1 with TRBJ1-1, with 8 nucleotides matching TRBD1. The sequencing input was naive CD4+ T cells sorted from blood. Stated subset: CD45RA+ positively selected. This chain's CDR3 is CASSLSTGGEGTEAFF. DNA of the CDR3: TGTGCCAGCAGCCTATCAACAGGGGGAGAGGGCACTGAAGCTTTCTTT.